The 28 T cell receptor beta chains below come from one sample, sequenced in a study of OX40 agonist ivuxolimab in advanced cancers. Here immunoSEQ multiplex PCR was the method, and the copy in TCRdb shows in-frame clones only, minus some. The sample includes tens of thousands of clones, around 91% of them seen just once. The sample was CD4+ or CD8+ T cells sorted from blood, taken in a trial of the OX40 agonist ivuxolimab. Receptor source: an adult with an advanced solid tumor such as melanoma, head and neck, liver or kidney cancer.

The rearrangement links TRBV6-5 to TRBJ2-7, with D possibly TRBD2 on 6 matching bases. CDR3 size: 16 residues. Germline assignment: CDR1 MNHEY and CDR2 SVGAGI. Trimming cost V 4 bases and J 1 base, with 17 bases left between them. The DNA of the CDR3 is TGTGCCAGCAGTTTTCAAAGCGGGTATGGGTCCTACGAGCAGTACTTC. Translation gives CASSFQSGYGSYEQYF.

The J gene is TRBJ1-1, the V gene TRBV7-6; no clear D gene. There are 14 residues in the CDR3. Germline CDR1 is SGHVS and CDR2 is FNYEAQ. The V gene lost 5 bases and the J gene lost 0 bases, with 10 bases spanning the gap. The CDR3 loop is CASSLSGMNTEAFF. In nucleotides, the CDR3 is TGTGCCAGCAGCCTTTCCGGGATGAACACTGAAGCTTTCTTT.

This clone showed up just once. The chain joins TRBV6-5 to TRBJ2-7, with 12 bases matching TRBD1. Germline CDR1 MNHEY, CDR2 SVGAGI. J lost 5 bases, V lost 4 bases, and 3 bases had no gene match. This CDR3 has 14 amino acids. The CDR3 is CASSSGTGGDEQYF. The CDR3 DNA reads TGTGCCAGCAGTTCCGGGACAGGGGGCGACGAGCAGTACTTC.

This chain uses TRBV29-1 with TRBJ2-1; 14 nucleotides align to TRBD2. The CDR3 totals 14 residues. After removal of 6 bases from V and 7 bases from J, the junction contained 5 bases not matched to a gene. CDR1 is SQVTM, CDR2 ANQGSEA, per germline. The CDR3 DNA reads as TGCAGCGTCCCTAGACTAGCGGGAGGGAATGAGCAGTTCTTC. It is translated as CSVPRLAGGNEQFF.

This chain joins TRBV4-3 and TRBJ2-7, with 7 bases lining up with TRBD2. Germline CDR1 reads LGHNA; CDR2 reads YSLEER. V lost 2 bases and J lost 0; bases outside the gene matches: 10. This CDR3 is 17 amino acids long. This CDR3 reads CASSQSKLAESSYEQYF. For the CDR3, the DNA is TGCGCCAGCAGCCAATCGAAGCTAGCGGAGAGCTCCTACGAGCAGTACTTC.

Of note for this clone: Sequence at one end of the junction differs from germline and may be a read error. The V call is TRBV5-1, the J call TRBJ2-7, with no clear D. The CDR3 consists of 12 residues. Germline V gene lookup returns CDR1 SGHRS and CDR2 YFSETQ. CDR3 sequence (DNA): TGTGCCAGCAGCCTTTCTTCCTACGAGCAGTACTTC. This encodes CASSLSSYEQYF.

The V gene is TRBV28, the J gene TRBJ2-7; the match to TRBD2 covers 10 bases. The CDR3 covers 14 residues. Germline V gene sequence: CDR1 MDHEN, CDR2 SYDVKM. Losses at the gene ends were 2 bases for V and 6 bases for J; bases not matched to a gene: 4. This CDR3 reads CASSLLAGAGEQYF. The CDR3 coding sequence is TGTGCCAGCAGTTTACTAGCGGGAGCAGGCGAGCAGTACTTC.

The genes are TRBV27 and TRBJ1-1, with no clear D. Per germline, CDR1 MNHEY and CDR2 SMNVEV (reference sequence). The ends were cut back, 0 bases at V and 6 bases at J, with 8 bases in the middle. This CDR3 has 13 residues. The CDR3 region has the DNA TGTGCCAGCAGTTTATCATACGCAGCTGAAGCTTTCTTT. Its translation: CASSLSYAAEAFF.

This clone was recorded once. The chain is built from TRBV27 and TRBJ2-7, with 10 bases that match TRBD1. Germline assignment: CDR1 MNHEY and CDR2 SMNVEV (reference sequence). Losses at the gene ends were 5 bases for V and 5 bases for J; bases not matched to a gene: 6. This CDR3 comprises 14 residues. The DNA of the CDR3 is TGTGCCAGCAGTCCCCGGGACAGGGGCCACGAGCAGTACTTC. It encodes CASSPRDRGHEQYF.

Regarding this clone: It is unclear where the CDR3 begins or ends on the DNA, so no DNA is shown, and the CDR3 is as TCRdb lists it. The chain joins TRBV28 to TRBJ1-5. Inclusive of both ends, the CDR3 amounts to 15 amino acids. Germline V CDR1 and CDR2: MDHEN, SYDVKM. CDR3 sequence: CASSSSASLHQPQHF.

A few counts support this clone. The J gene is TRBJ2-2, the V gene TRBV7-8; unclear D gene. Trimming cost V 3 bases and J 7 bases, with 12 bases left between them. The germline CDR1 and CDR2 sequences are SGHVS and FQNEAQ. This CDR3 spans 14 amino acids. Here the CDR3 reads CASSFDVDLGELFF. The CDR3 coding sequence is TGTGCCAGCAGCTTTGACGTAGATCTCGGGGAGCTGTTTTTT.

This chain joins TRBV29-1 and TRBJ1-2, with 8 bases lining up with TRBD1. Germline CDR1 is SQVTM and CDR2 is ANQGSEA. Losses at the gene ends were 6 bases for V and 7 bases for J; bases not matched to a gene: 10. This CDR3 region has 13 residues. The CDR3 sequence is CSVAGQASPGYTF. Here the CDR3 DNA reads TGCAGCGTGGCGGGACAGGCATCCCCTGGCTACACCTTC.

The chain links TRBV4-1 to TRBJ2-5; weak D call: TRBD2 (5 bases). V was clipped by 0 bases and J by 5 bases, with 10 bases between them. The CDR3 has 14 amino acids. In germline, CDR1 is MGHRA, CDR2 YSYEKL. The CDR3 loop is CASSQEGSGETQYF. For the CDR3, the DNA is TGCGCCAGCAGCCAAGAAGGTTCGGGGGAGACCCAGTACTTC.

CDR3 amino acids: CASGIGGYEQYF. DNA of the CDR3: TGTGCCAGCGGAATAGGCGGCTACGAGCAGTACTTC. This chain joins TRBV7-2 and TRBJ2-7, with unresolved D. The CDR3 is 12 amino acids. The germline CDR1 and CDR2 sequences are SGHTA and FQGNSA. V lost 8 bases, J lost 3 bases, and 11 bases lay in between.

V gene TRBV28 combines with J gene TRBJ2-2; 9 positions agree with TRBD2. The CDR3 consists of 18 residues. Germline V gives CDR1 MDHEN, CDR2 SYDVKM. The V segment lost 6 bases and the J segment 7 bases; nucleotides outside the gene matches: 18. The CDR3 reads CASRMTSGPRSGVGELFF. The CDR3 DNA reads as TGTGCCAGCAGAATGACTAGCGGCCCCCGGAGCGGGGTCGGGGAGCTGTTTTTT. The whole variable domain, filled in from reference TRBV28 and TRBJ2-2, reads DVKVTQSSRYLVKRTGEKVFLECVQDMDHENMFWYRQDPGLGLRLIYFSYDVKMKEKGDIPEGYSVSREKKERFSLILESASTNQTSMYLCASRMTSGPRSGVGELFFGEGSRLTVL.

This sequence joins TRBV6-6 and TRBJ1-2; D not certain. Germline loops: CDR1 MNHNY, CDR2 SVGAGI (reference sequence). With 3 bases removed from V and 8 bases from J, the gap between germline ends came to 13 bases. The CDR3 extends over 13 amino acids. CDR3 nucleotides: TGTGCCAGCAGTTATCATAGGGTTGGCGGCTACACCTTC. This translates into CASSYHRVGGYTF.

As for this clone: One end of the junction is discordant with germline, which a read error may explain. V and J are TRBV4-1 and TRBJ2-5; D gene unclear. Germline CDR1 is MGHRA and CDR2 is YSYEKL. The length of the CDR3 is 12 residues. The CDR3 DNA reads as TGCGCCAGCAGCCAAGACCGTGAGACTCAGTACTTC. Protein: CASSQDRETQYF.

In the case of this clone: At one of its ends the junction is not consistent with the germline gene, which may arise from a read error. This chain joins TRBV7-7 and TRBJ2-1, with TRBD1 identical over 9 bases. This CDR3 spans 15 amino acids. Germline assignment: CDR1 SSHAT and CDR2 FNYEAQ (reference sequence). The chain's CDR3 is CASSEGWGQGLGQFF. DNA of the CDR3: TGTGCTAGCAGCGAAGGCTGGGGACAGGGATTGGGGCAGTTCTTC.

The chain's CDR3 is CASAGLDGTGELFF. CDR3 in DNA: TGTGCCAGCGCTGGGCTCGACGGCACCGGGGAGCTGTTTTTT. V usage is TRBV27 and J usage is TRBJ2-2; D unclear. The CDR3 covers 14 residues. Deletions cut 8 bases from V and 4 bases from J, with 14 bases between. Germline CDR1 and CDR2: MNHEY and SMNVEV (reference sequence).

The chain carries TRBV2 and TRBJ2-3, with 8 bases lining up with TRBD1. Trimming removed 6 bases from V and 2 bases from J; junction bases left unmatched: 13. The V gene's germline CDR1 is SNHLY and CDR2 FYNNEI. This CDR3 has 17 residues. The DNA for the CDR3 is TGTGCCAGCAGCGTCCGGCGGACAGGGCTGGACACAGATACGCAGTATTTT. As protein: CASSVRRTGLDTDTQYF.

This chain links TRBV28 with TRBJ2-7, with 9 nucleotides matching TRBD2. The length of the CDR3 is 15 residues. Germline V gene sequence: CDR1 MDHEN, CDR2 SYDVKM. The V and J ends lost 7 bases and 5 bases, in that order; junction bases with no gene match: 12. The CDR3 is CASNGHSGRRNEQYF. As DNA, the CDR3 is TGTGCCAGCAATGGGCACAGCGGGAGGAGGAACGAGCAGTACTTC.

The CDR3 region has the DNA TGTGCCAGCAGCCAAGAGACGGGAGGGGGCTACGAGCAGTACTTC. Its protein product is CASSQETGGGYEQYF. The V gene is TRBV4-2, the J gene TRBJ2-7; TRBD2 matches at 8 bases. From germline, CDR1 is LGHNA and CDR2 YNFKEQ. Unmatched junction bases numbered 4, after V lost 0 bases and J lost 3 bases. CDR3 length: 15 amino acids.

This chain links TRBV5-6 with TRBJ2-5; 7 nucleotides match TRBD1. Germline loops: CDR1 SGHDT, CDR2 YYEEEE. J gave up 5 bases and V 9 bases, and 13 bases lay outside the gene matches. The CDR3 covers 14 residues. The CDR3 sequence is CATLGAGGEETQYF. Here the CDR3 DNA reads TGTGCCACCCTCGGGGCAGGGGGAGAGGAGACCCAGTACTTC.

The chain carries TRBV28 and TRBJ1-1, with D unclear. CDR1 and CDR2 (germline): MDHEN, SYDVKM. Trimming left V 3 bases short and J 5 bases short, with 7 bases between. The CDR3 is 12 amino acids. DNA for the CDR3: TGTGCCAGCAGTTTGGTAGGGACTGAAGCTTTCTTT. Encoded protein: CASSLVGTEAFF.

This chain links TRBV28 with TRBJ1-5, with D maybe TRBD1 (5 bases). V dropped 5 bases and J dropped 4 bases, with 21 bases sitting between them. This CDR3 is built from 17 residues. CDR1 is MDHEN and CDR2 is SYDVKM in the germline V gene. The CDR3 sequence is CASSPGDGDRGNQPQHF. The CDR3 DNA sequence: TGTGCCAGCAGTCCTGGGGACGGAGACAGAGGAAATCAGCCCCAGCATTTT.

The chain couples TRBV28 to TRBJ2-1; 11 nucleotides line up with TRBD1. J lost 4 bases, V lost 6 bases, and 8 bases had no gene match. The CDR3 runs to 16 residues. Germline CDR1 reads MDHEN; CDR2 reads SYDVKM. CDR3 bases: TGTGCCAGCAGCCTGGGGACAGGGGGAGATTACAATGAGCAGTTCTTC. Amino acids: CASSLGTGGDYNEQFF. Filled out from reference TRBV28 and TRBJ2-1, the complete variable domain reads DVKVTQSSRYLVKRTGEKVFLECVQDMDHENMFWYRQDPGLGLRLIYFSYDVKMKEKGDIPEGYSVSREKKERFSLILESASTNQTSMYLCASSLGTGGDYNEQFFGPGTRLTVL.

The CDR3 here is CASSSNGGGEQYF. The CDR3 DNA reads TGTGCCAGCAGCTCAAACGGCGGGGGCGAGCAGTACTTC. The V call is TRBV7-3, the J call TRBJ2-7; 7 nucleotides match TRBD2. Germline V gene lookup returns CDR1 SGHTA and CDR2 FQGTGA. V lost 4 bases to trimming and J lost 6 bases; unmatched junction nucleotides: 6. The CDR3 is 13 residues long.

The rearrangement links TRBV5-8 to TRBJ2-1; 7 bases are a match to TRBD2. Germline CDR1 and CDR2: SGHTS and YDEGEE. Germline trimming cut 4 bases from V and 4 bases from J; bases unmatched to any gene: 8. The CDR3 has 15 amino acids. The CDR3 sequence is CASSQPGEGYNEQFF. DNA of the CDR3: TGTGCCAGCAGCCAACCGGGGGAGGGGTACAATGAGCAGTTCTTC.